The present T cell receptor (beta chain) was sequenced within a study of blood T cell repertoires in COVID-19. Study summary: Collection of acute and convalescent COVID-19 samples took place in the United States, Italy and Spain. From T cells, B-cell-depleted T cells, or PBMCs came the material, which was cDNA or gDNA.

Original methodology: Estimation of nucleated cell counts was performed using reference gene primer amplification. Only in-frame clones appear in the TCRdb table, and some are missing; sequencing was by immunoSEQ multiplex PCR. The V and J calls and the clone size are those of that table, but D and trimming were determined from the DNA. Found here are some 19,000 clones, 80% to 90% of them singletons; the top ten hold around an eighth. Sample: peripheral blood. This TCR was recovered from a man in his fifties or sixties with active COVID-19.

CDR3 sequence (DNA): TGTGCCAGCAGCCTCCGGGACAGGGGAAGGAATCAGCCCCAGCATTTT. Protein sequence: CASSLRDRGRNQPQHF. The chain combines TRBV5-6 with TRBJ1-5, with 10 bases matching TRBD1. V shed 4 bases, J shed 4 bases, and the junction held 8 bases outside the gene matches. Germline V lookup: CDR1 SGHDT, CDR2 YYEEEE. The CDR3 runs to 16 residues.